The 26 T cell receptor beta chains below all came from one sample that was sequenced in a study of OX40 agonist ivuxolimab in advanced cancers. This table comes from immunoSEQ multiplex PCR, and its TCRdb copy is limited to in-frame clones, with some not included. The repertoire consists of about 50,000 clones, with roughly 89% occurring once and the leading ten covering around 6%. The specimen comprised CD4+ or CD8+ T cells sorted from blood, sampled in a trial of the OX40 agonist ivuxolimab. The origin of the receptors is an adult with an advanced solid tumor such as melanoma, head and neck, liver or kidney cancer.

For the CDR3, the DNA is TGCAGCGTTATTTATAACGGTGAAGCTTTCTTT. Protein sequence: CSVIYNGEAFF. The gene calls are TRBV29-1 and TRBJ1-1; no definite D call. This CDR3 contains 11 residues. Trimming removed 5 bases at V and 7 bases at J, with 11 bases between. In germline, CDR1 is SQVTM, CDR2 ANQGSEA.

The CDR3 sequence: CARRPGELFF. The CDR3 nucleotides read TGCGCCAGGCGACCGGGGGAGCTGTTTTTT. The chain joins TRBV5-1 to TRBJ2-2; D remains unclear. The V and J ends lost 8 bases and 8 bases respectively, with 7 bases between them. Per the germline V gene, CDR1 is SGHRS and CDR2 is YFSETQ. The CDR3 loop spans 10 amino acids.

CDR3 DNA: TGTGCCATCAGTGACCCGGGACAGGGTTTTGATGGAAACATTCAGTACTTC. This encodes CAISDPGQGFDGNIQYF. J is TRBJ2-4 and V is TRBV10-3; 9 bases fit TRBD1. Looked up from germline, CDR1 is ENHRY and CDR2 is SYGVKD. The J segment lost 6 bases and the V segment lost 3 bases, leaving 12 bases of the junction unmatched. The CDR3 is 17 residues long.

The rearrangement uses TRBV5-4 and TRBJ2-5; no clear D. Trimming took off 1 base at V and 4 bases at J, with 8 bases between the two ends. There are 13 residues in the CDR3. Germline CDR1 and CDR2: SGHNT and YYREEE (reference sequence). CDR3 nucleotides: TGTGCCAGCAGCTTGAGTTCACCAGAGACCCAGTACTTC. Encoded protein: CASSLSSPETQYF.

The gene calls are TRBV6-8 and TRBJ2-7, with D perhaps matching TRBD1 or TRBD2 (6 bases each). Germline assignment: CDR1 MNHGY and CDR2 SAAAGT. CDR3 length: 12 amino acids. Trimming left V 8 bases short and J 6 bases short, with 14 bases between. Here the CDR3 DNA reads TGTGCCAGCGGGGGGCCACGGCCCGAGCAGTACTTC. Translating gives CASGGPRPEQYF.

The chain has TRBV11-2 and TRBJ1-1; D ambiguous. The CDR3 runs to 13 residues. CDR1 is SGHAT and CDR2 is FQNNGV in the germline V gene. V was shortened by 3 bases and J by 3 bases, with 8 bases between the two germline ends. DNA for the CDR3: TGTGCCAGCAGCTTCGAGGTTGACACTGAAGCTTTCTTT. It translates to CASSFEVDTEAFF.

As DNA, the CDR3 is TGTGCCAGCAGCTTAGCGGGACAGGGGGATTACAATGAGCAGTTCTTC. Amino acid sequence: CASSLAGQGDYNEQFF. This chain links TRBV11-1 with TRBJ2-1; 11 bases fit TRBD1. The CDR3 length is 16 residues. After removal of 0 bases from V and 4 bases from J, the junction contained 2 bases not matched to a gene. CDR1 and CDR2 from the germline V gene are SGHAT and FQDESV (reference sequence).

This chain links TRBV4-3 with TRBJ2-3; 11 bases are a match to TRBD2. The CDR3 sequence is 16 residues long. The germline CDR1 and CDR2 sequences are LGHNA and YSLEER. V trimming: 3 bases; J trimming: 0 bases; junction bases outside the gene matches: 2. Here the CDR3 reads CASSQGLAVSTDTQYF. The CDR3 coding sequence is TGCGCCAGCAGCCAGGGACTAGCGGTTAGCACAGATACGCAGTATTTT.

The V gene is TRBV5-1, the J gene TRBJ2-1; TRBD1 agrees at 9 bases. Trimming at V came to 1 base and at J to 6 bases, leaving 5 bases not matched to a gene. Germline CDR1 SGHRS, CDR2 YFSETQ. The CDR3 contains 15 residues. CDR3 DNA: TGCGCCAGCAGCTTGATTTCGGGACAGGGCAATGAGCAGTTCTTC. This sequence encodes CASSLISGQGNEQFF. The full variable domain, with the rest looked up from reference TRBV5-1 and TRBJ2-1, is KAGVTQTPRYLIKTRGQQVTLSCSPISGHRSVSWYQQTPGQGLQFLFEYFSETQRNKGNFPGRFSGRQFSNSRSEMNVSTLELGDSALYLCASSLISGQGNEQFFGPGTRLTVL.

This rearrangement joins TRBV27 to TRBJ2-1; 9 positions match TRBD2. CDR1 is MNHEY, CDR2 SMNVEV, per germline (reference sequence). The V segment lost 3 bases and the J segment 6 bases; nucleotides outside the gene matches: 6. There are 15 residues in the CDR3. CDR3 region: CASSFGTSNPNEQFF. The CDR3 DNA sequence: TGTGCCAGCAGTTTCGGGACTAGCAACCCCAATGAGCAGTTCTTC.

The chain is built from TRBV4-1 and TRBJ2-3; 8 nucleotides match TRBD2. J gave up 4 bases and V 5 bases, and 5 bases lay outside the gene matches. From germline, CDR1 is MGHRA and CDR2 YSYEKL. The CDR3 has 14 residues. The CDR3 protein is CASSYPAGADTQYF. In DNA form, the CDR3 reads TGCGCCAGCAGCTATCCAGCGGGAGCAGATACGCAGTATTTT.

The chain links TRBV4-1 to TRBJ2-2; 7 positions agree with TRBD1. From germline, CDR1 is MGHRA and CDR2 YSYEKL. The CDR3 totals 15 residues. Trimming took 4 bases from V and 4 from J; bases not matched to a gene: 6. CDR3 sequence reads: CASSPQPGGTGELFF. In DNA form, the CDR3 reads TGCGCCAGCAGCCCCCAACCAGGGGGCACCGGGGAGCTGTTTTTT.

The sample holds a few counts of this clone. This chain joins TRBV5-4 and TRBJ2-2; D gene unclear. Between the trimmed V and J ends, which lost 6 bases and 1 base, there was a span of 7 bases. CDR3 length equals 13 residues. Germline V lookup: CDR1 SGHNT, CDR2 YYREEE (reference sequence). The CDR3 here is CASTTENTGELFF. CDR3 sequence (DNA): TGTGCCAGCACCACAGAGAACACCGGGGAGCTGTTTTTT.

The V call is TRBV28, the J call TRBJ2-1; possibly TRBD2 for D (5 bases). The CDR3 length is 18 residues. Germline CDR1 is MDHEN and CDR2 is SYDVKM. V lost 7 bases and J lost 7, with 29 bases in between. CDR3 amino acids: CASTPRRIADLEWNEQFF. CDR3 bases: TGTGCCAGCACCCCCAGAAGGATTGCGGACTTAGAATGGAATGAGCAGTTCTTC.

This clone was observed a handful of times. The V call is TRBV5-1, the J call TRBJ1-4; D is unclear. The germline gives CDR1 SGHRS, CDR2 YFSETQ. The V end lost 2 bases, the J end lost 5 bases, and 7 bases lay between the germline ends. The CDR3 totals 13 residues. CDR3 bases: TGCGCCAGCAGCTTCCGTCCCAATGAAAAACTGTTTTTT. Translation gives CASSFRPNEKLFF.

The chain uses TRBV5-1 and TRBJ1-6; TRBD1 might be the D (6 bases). The germline V and J ends were trimmed by 7 bases and 0 bases, with 14 bases remaining between them. Germline CDR1 and CDR2: SGHRS and YFSETQ. This CDR3 spans 16 amino acids. DNA for the CDR3: TGCGCCAGCTCGACAGGCGCGAGCTCCTATAATTCACCCCTCCACTTT. The encoded protein is CASSTGASSYNSPLHF.

The chain combines TRBV18 with TRBJ2-3; D ambiguous. The CDR3 consists of 18 residues. Germline CDR1 and CDR2: KGHSH and LQKENI. V was clipped by 0 bases and J by 2 bases, with 18 bases between them. The CDR3 loop is CASSPPSDHLTDTDTQYF. The CDR3, as DNA: TGTGCCAGCTCACCACCTTCAGACCACTTAACCGACACAGATACGCAGTATTTT. Full variable domain (remainder filled in from reference TRBV18 and TRBJ2-3): NAGVMQNPRHLVRRRGQEARLRCSPMKGHSHVYWYRQLPEEGLKFMVYLQKENIIDESGMPKERFSAEFPKEGPSILRIQQVVRGDSAAYFCASSPPSDHLTDTDTQYFGPGTRLTVL.

The chain employs TRBV7-9 and TRBJ1-2; 8 bases line up with TRBD1. The V gene end was trimmed by 5 bases and the J gene end by 7 bases; junction bases not matched to a gene: 9. The CDR3 is made up of 14 amino acids. Germline assignment: CDR1 SEHNR and CDR2 FQNEAQ (reference sequence). This chain's CDR3 is CASSNGQGMSGYTF. CDR3 DNA: TGTGCCAGCAGCAATGGACAGGGAATGAGTGGCTACACCTTC.

This clone was found once. This chain connects TRBV7-8 to TRBJ1-2, with 7 bases matching TRBD1. This CDR3 spans 16 amino acids. V shed 1 base and J 4 bases; nucleotides not matched to a gene: 9. Germline V lookup: CDR1 SGHVS, CDR2 FQNEAQ. The CDR3 DNA reads as TGTGCCAGCAGCTTAGGCCTGGCAGGGACAGTCTATGGCTACACCTTC. Translation gives CASSLGLAGTVYGYTF.

The V gene is TRBV2, the J gene TRBJ1-4; D is undetermined. CDR1 SNHLY and CDR2 FYNNEI come from the germline V gene. The CDR3 consists of 11 residues. V was shortened by 9 bases and J by 7 bases, with 9 bases between the two germline ends. CDR3 sequence reads: CARRLSEKLFF. The DNA of the CDR3 is TGTGCCAGGCGGTTAAGTGAAAAACTGTTTTTT.

The V and J genes are TRBV28 and TRBJ1-2; D unresolved. Germline CDR1 reads MDHEN; CDR2 reads SYDVKM. There are 12 residues in the CDR3. Trimming left V 6 bases short and J 8 bases short, with 13 bases between. CDR3 nucleotide sequence: TGTGCCAGCAGCTCACCGGGGAGGGGCTACACCTTC. It encodes CASSSPGRGYTF.

This clone appeared a single time. The V gene is TRBV13, the J gene TRBJ2-3; D is ambiguous. The CDR3 extends over 13 amino acids. Trimming cost V 0 bases and J 4 bases, with 5 bases left between them. Per the germline V gene, CDR1 is PRHDT and CDR2 is FYEKMQ (reference sequence). The CDR3 bases are TGTGCCAGCAGCTTAGGTTTCCCAGATACGCAGTATTTT. Its translation is CASSLGFPDTQYF.

This chain joins TRBV4-1 and TRBJ2-3; 8 nucleotides agree with TRBD2. Germline CDR1 MGHRA, CDR2 YSYEKL. After removal of 6 bases from V and 1 base from J, the junction contained 9 bases not matched to a gene. CDR3 length: 16 amino acids. CDR3 protein: CASRDLGGGRTDTQYF. In DNA form, the CDR3 reads TGCGCCAGCAGGGACCTTGGCGGGGGGCGCACAGATACGCAGTATTTT.

V gene TRBV7-9 combines with J gene TRBJ2-1; D not certain. Germline V gene sequence: CDR1 SEHNR, CDR2 FQNEAQ (reference sequence). The CDR3 is made up of 15 amino acids. Trimming left V 0 bases short and J 1 base short, with 7 bases between. The CDR3 spells CASSLAAGSYNEQFF. The DNA for the CDR3 is TGTGCCAGCAGCTTAGCCGCAGGTTCCTACAATGAGCAGTTCTTC.

The V gene is TRBV19, the J gene TRBJ1-2; D might be TRBD1 (5 bases). Germline-derived CDR1 and CDR2 are LNHDA and SQIVND (reference sequence). Trimming stripped 8 bases from V and 5 bases from J, with 15 bases between. This CDR3 spans 13 amino acids. The CDR3 DNA sequence: TGTGCCAGTTGGGACCCCCAAGCGTATGGCTACACCTTC. This translates into CASWDPQAYGYTF.

This chain joins TRBV9 and TRBJ1-2; the D gene is possibly TRBD1 (5 bases). Germline V gives CDR1 SGDLS, CDR2 YYNGEE. Trimming shortened V by 4 bases and J by 6 bases, and 10 bases separated the two germline ends. This CDR3 is built from 12 residues. The CDR3 DNA is TGTGCCAGCAGCAGGGGCCCCGATGGCTACACCTTC. Translated, it gives CASSRGPDGYTF.